This TCR beta chain was captured in a study of T cell responses to AZD1222 COVID-19 vaccine. Study-level results: White British people made up most donors, females outnumbered males, and clonal diversity was possibly underestimated.

A note on this clone: Its cognate antigen is unknown.

Per the germline V gene, CDR1 is SGHRS and CDR2 is YFSETQ. With 1 base clipped from V and 2 bases from J, the junction kept 19 bases outside the gene matches. The CDR3 has 21 residues. Profiling relied on immunoSEQ multiplex PCR, and the TCRdb table lists in-frame clones only, not all of them. The sample includes about 120,000 clones, about 93% seen only once; the top ten take about 5%. The specimen was peripheral blood, collected 28 days after the second AZD1222 dose. The TCR was taken from an adult who received the AZD1222 COVID-19 vaccine. This sequence joins TRBV5-1 and TRBJ2-7; TRBD2 matches 12 bases. Here the CDR3 DNA reads TGCGCCAGCAGCTTGCCCTTGGACGGGACAGGGCGGACTAGCGGGACCTACGAGCAGTACTTC. Residues: CASSLPLDGTGRTSGTYEQYF.